A single sample is the source of the 31 T cell receptor beta chains below, sequenced in a study of blood T cells in healthy people across ages. Alongside a J-beta primer mix, a sample-barcoded 5' primer served in a second PCR lasting roughly 7 to 11 cycles. TCRdb ran MiXCR on the 5' RACE reads and lists one entry per CDR3 protein. Among about 540,000 distinct CDR3 sequences listed, 24% were seen once. These same data were also listed under a study on T cells of mothers and their children.

What was sequenced was blood. Receptors were obtained from a boy between 10 and 17 years old in good health.

This clonotype was detected once. The V call is TRBV20-1, the J call TRBJ1-5; D remains ambiguous. Germline assignment: CDR1 DFQATT and CDR2 SNEGSKA (reference sequence). CDR3 length: 16 amino acids. Trimming took 0 bases from V and 5 from J, leaving 17 bases between them. The CDR3 DNA follows: TGCAGTGCTAGAGATACTGAAGGCCGCACCCATCAGCCCCAGCATTTT. Encoded protein: CSARDTEGRTHQPQHF.

There are many counts of this clonotype. The chain carries TRBV29-1 and TRBJ2-1; 7 bases line up with TRBD2. The CDR3 contains 15 residues. CDR1 SQVTM and CDR2 ANQGSEA come from the germline V gene. With V trimmed by 2 bases and J by 2 bases, 6 bases remained unmatched. CDR3 coding DNA: TGCAGCGTTGAATTGGGGACTACTGCCTACAATGAGCAGTTCTTC. This gives the protein CSVELGTTAYNEQFF.

Only a few counts were recorded for this clonotype. This chain uses TRBV6-1 with TRBJ2-7; D is unclear. The ends were cut back, 10 bases at V and 3 bases at J, with 19 bases in the middle. Per the germline V gene, CDR1 is MNHNS and CDR2 is SASEGT. This CDR3 has 14 amino acids. CDR3 amino acids: CATGLNTADYEQYF. CDR3 coding DNA: TGTGCCACCGGATTAAACACGGCGGACTACGAGCAGTACTTC.

In its sample, this clonotype was seen a few times. This sequence joins TRBV13 and TRBJ2-1; a weak D match, TRBD2 (6 bases). V was pared by 6 bases and J by 2 bases, with 11 bases between. The V gene's germline CDR1 is PRHDT and CDR2 FYEKMQ (reference sequence). The CDR3 length is 14 residues. The CDR3 is CASSWGETYNEQFF. For the CDR3, the DNA is TGTGCCAGCAGTTGGGGGGAGACCTACAATGAGCAGTTCTTC.

The chain recombines TRBV21-1 with TRBJ2-4. TRBV21-1 is annotated as a pseudogene. The CDR3 spans 16 residues. CDR3 coding DNA: TGTGCCGGCAGCAGGGAAGGACCCCTAGCCAAAAACATTCAGTACTTC. Protein sequence: CAGSREGPLAKNIQYF.

The chain joins TRBV6-2 or TRBV6-3 to TRBJ2-5, with D unresolved. With 5 bases removed from V and 7 bases from J, the gap between germline ends came to 14 bases. This CDR3 is built from 13 residues. Germline CDR1 MNHEY, CDR2 SVGEGT. The CDR3 sequence: CASSPRSVGTQYF. DNA for the CDR3: TGTGCCAGCAGTCCCCGGTCGGTCGGGACCCAGTACTTC.

This chain connects TRBV25-1 to TRBJ2-7, with D maybe TRBD2 (6 bases). Germline V gene data show CDR1 as MGHDK and CDR2 as SYGVNS. The CDR3 is made up of 15 amino acids. Trimming removed 6 bases at V and 1 base at J, with 16 bases between. The CDR3 is CASRDSGLLSYEQYF. CDR3 nucleotides: TGTGCCAGCAGGGATTCGGGACTCCTATCCTACGAGCAGTACTTC.

This clonotype was detected only once. This chain uses TRBV6-2 or TRBV6-3 with TRBJ1-2; D possibly corresponds to TRBD1 (5 bases). The length of the CDR3 is 15 residues. CDR1 and CDR2 from the germline V gene are MNHEY and SVGEGT. Deletions cut 6 bases from V and 5 bases from J, with 19 bases between. The CDR3 DNA follows: TGTGCCAGCAGCCCTGAACAGGCCGGGGCGTATGGCTACACCTTC. This translates into CASSPEQAGAYGYTF.

This clonotype was recorded at least ten times. The chain uses TRBV11-2 and TRBJ2-5; D uncertain. Trimming stripped 4 bases from V and 3 bases from J, with 6 bases between. The CDR3 consists of 12 residues. The V gene's germline CDR1 is SGHAT and CDR2 FQNNGV. This CDR3 reads CASSSLEETQYF. In nucleotides, the CDR3 is TGTGCCAGCAGCTCCCTGGAAGAGACCCAGTACTTC.

This sequence joins TRBV5-8 and TRBJ2-5; 8 nucleotides line up with TRBD2. Germline V gene data show CDR1 as SGHTS and CDR2 as YDEGEE. J lost 1 base, V lost 1 base, and 3 bases had no gene match. CDR3 length: 15 residues. CDR3 DNA sequence: TGTGCCAGCAGCTTGCGGGAGGGCCTCCAAGAGACCCAGTACTTC. Protein: CASSLREGLQETQYF.

This clonotype was seen many times. The rearrangement uses TRBV27 and TRBJ1-5, with no clear D. Trimming removed 2 bases from V and 1 base from J, with 3 bases in between. The CDR3 is made up of 13 amino acids. Germline V gives CDR1 MNHEY, CDR2 SMNVEV (reference sequence). CDR3 loop: CASSLSSNQPQHF. DNA for the CDR3: TGTGCCAGCAGTTTAAGCAGCAATCAGCCCCAGCATTTT.

CDR3 nucleotides: TGTGCCAGCAGCTTAGGGGGGGACAGTTGGCCTGAAGCTTTCTTT. Protein product: CASSLGGDSWPEAFF. The chain joins TRBV7-9 to TRBJ1-1; 7 bases line up with TRBD1. V was pared by 1 base and J by 6 bases, with 8 bases of the junction left unmatched. Looked up from germline, CDR1 is SEHNR and CDR2 is FQNEAQ (reference sequence). The CDR3 covers 15 residues.

This clonotype has only a few counts. The chain uses TRBV12-3 or TRBV12-4 and TRBJ1-5; D is ambiguous. The V and J ends lost 1 base and 2 bases respectively, with 15 bases between them. CDR3 length: 17 residues. For the CDR3, the DNA is TGTGCCAGCAGTTTAGATAGTTGGCGGGATGGCAATCAGCCCCAGCATTTT. Translation gives CASSLDSWRDGNQPQHF.

The chain joins TRBV28 to TRBJ2-5; D remains unclear. CDR1 is MDHEN, CDR2 SYDVKM, per germline. V was trimmed by 5 bases and J by 10 bases, leaving 14 bases between them. The CDR3 loop spans 12 amino acids. Here the CDR3 DNA reads TGTGCCAGCAGTGACCCAAAAGGATTCCAGTACTTC. This codes for CASSDPKGFQYF.

The chain joins TRBV7-9 to TRBJ2-5, with unresolved D. V was shortened by 5 bases and J by 5 bases, with 9 bases between the two germline ends. The length of the CDR3 is 12 residues. The germline V gene encodes CDR1 SEHNR and CDR2 FQNEAQ (reference sequence). CDR3 loop: CASSAEDETQYF. The CDR3 DNA reads TGTGCCAGCAGCGCCGAGGATGAGACCCAGTACTTC.

This clonotype was observed a few times. In DNA form, the CDR3 reads TGTGCCAGCAGCTACGGACTAGCGGGAGGAGATGAGCAGTTCTTC. This codes for CASSYGLAGGDEQFF. The chain links TRBV28 to TRBJ2-1; 14 bases are shared with TRBD2. The V segment lost 6 bases and the J segment 8 bases; nucleotides outside the gene matches: 6. This CDR3 is 15 amino acids long. Germline CDR1 MDHEN, CDR2 SYDVKM.

In this sample, this clonotype turned up a few times. The chain is built from TRBV5-1 and TRBJ1-1, with D hard to call. The length of the CDR3 is 13 residues. Trimming stripped 3 bases from V and 3 bases from J, with 9 bases between. Germline CDR1 SGHRS, CDR2 YFSETQ. CDR3 nucleotides: TGCGCCAGCAGCTACGCGAGGGACACTGAAGCTTTCTTT. Translating gives CASSYARDTEAFF.

This rearrangement joins TRBV27 to TRBJ1-4; tentative D call: TRBD1 (5 bases). Germline CDR1 MNHEY, CDR2 SMNVEV (reference sequence). The CDR3 consists of 14 residues. Trimming took 4 bases from V and 3 from J, leaving 9 bases between them. The DNA for the CDR3 is TGTGCCAGCAGTTATCAGGGCGCTAATGAAAAACTGTTTTTT. Translating gives CASSYQGANEKLFF.

The J gene is TRBJ1-6, the V gene TRBV9, with D unresolved. The CDR3 has 15 residues. Germline loops: CDR1 SGDLS, CDR2 YYNGEE. V lost 0 bases to trimming and J lost 9 bases, with 13 bases between them. CDR3 loop: CASSVGVQTFSPLHF. The DNA of the CDR3 is TGTGCCAGCAGCGTAGGGGTACAGACATTTTCACCCCTCCACTTT.

J is TRBJ1-2 and V is TRBV25-1; weak D call: TRBD1 (6 bases). The CDR3 is 14 residues long. V lost 2 bases and J 7 bases, leaving 14 bases between the germline ends. Germline V gene data show CDR1 as MGHDK and CDR2 as SYGVNS. The CDR3 is CASSEDRNVGGYTF. DNA for the CDR3: TGTGCCAGCAGTGAAGACAGGAATGTTGGTGGCTACACCTTC.

This rearrangement joins TRBV12-3 or TRBV12-4 to TRBJ2-5; D is uncertain. This CDR3 region has 14 residues. The V gene lost 2 bases and the J gene lost 4 bases, with 11 bases spanning the gap. CDR3 loop: CASSLRPGGETQYF. The CDR3 DNA is TGTGCCAGCAGTTTAAGGCCTGGTGGAGAGACCCAGTACTTC.

This sequence joins TRBV7-2 and TRBJ2-3, with 10 bases aligning to TRBD2. CDR1 and CDR2 from the germline V gene are SGHTA and FQGNSA. Trimming at V came to 5 bases and at J to 2 bases, leaving 4 bases not matched to a gene. The CDR3 is made up of 15 amino acids. CDR3 nucleotides: TGTGCCAGCAGCCCCGGGACTAGCGACACAGATACGCAGTATTTT. Translating it yields CASSPGTSDTDTQYF.

In this sample, this clonotype turned up many times. This sequence joins TRBV6-6 and TRBJ2-5, with 7 bases identical to TRBD2. The CDR3 spans 15 residues. Trimming at V came to 2 bases and at J to 9 bases, leaving 12 bases not matched to a gene. The V gene's germline CDR1 is MNHNY and CDR2 SVGAGI (reference sequence). The DNA for the CDR3 is TGTGCCAGCAGTTACCTGGGCGGGGGTTTGGTGGCCCAGTACTTC. Residues: CASSYLGGGLVAQYF.

This clonotype was seen a few times. The CDR3 protein is CASSSPGLVEQYF. CDR3 bases: TGTGCCAGCAGCTCACCGGGACTAGTTGAGCAGTACTTC. V gene TRBV11-1 combines with J gene TRBJ2-7, with 8 nucleotides matching TRBD2. Germline V gene data show CDR1 as SGHAT and CDR2 as FQDESV (reference sequence). This CDR3 has 13 amino acids. Losses at the gene ends were 4 bases for V and 7 bases for J; bases not matched to a gene: 6.

This clonotype was detected a few times. This rearrangement joins TRBV27 to TRBJ2-5; unclear D gene. Germline V gives CDR1 MNHEY, CDR2 SMNVEV (reference sequence). V lost 2 bases and J 1 base, leaving 14 bases between the germline ends. The CDR3 sequence is 16 residues long. The chain's CDR3 is CASSLEGIGSQETQYF. Here the CDR3 DNA reads TGTGCCAGCAGTTTAGAAGGGATTGGGTCCCAAGAGACCCAGTACTTC.

This clonotype was seen a few times. The chain carries TRBV18 and TRBJ2-3; no reliable D call. Per the germline V gene, CDR1 is KGHSH and CDR2 is LQKENI. The CDR3 sequence is 12 residues long. V was trimmed by 0 bases and J by 8 bases, leaving 6 bases between them. CDR3 coding DNA: TGTGCCAGCTCACCACCAAACCTTACGCAGTATTTT. It codes for CASSPPNLTQYF.

This clonotype was recorded a few times. No DNA is shown, since the ends of the CDR3 on it are uncertain; the CDR3 is the one TCRdb lists. The gene calls are TRBV24-1 and TRBJ2-1; the DNA was not compared with TRBD2, the D call given in the table. Counting both end residues, the CDR3 totals 18 amino acids. Per the germline V gene, CDR1 is KGHDR and CDR2 is SFDVKD. The CDR3 here is CAASTSGLAGGGAETQYF.

The chain links TRBV20-1 to TRBJ2-7, with 9 bases lining up with TRBD2. Germline V gene sequence: CDR1 DFQATT, CDR2 SNEGSKA (reference sequence). Trimming at V came to 5 bases and at J to 5 bases, leaving 10 bases not matched to a gene. The CDR3 extends over 14 amino acids. The CDR3, as DNA: TGCAGTGCTCCCCAACCAGCGGGAGGCCACGAGCAGTACTTC. As protein: CSAPQPAGGHEQYF.

The V and J genes are TRBV11-1 and TRBJ2-1, with 9 bases identical to TRBD2. The CDR3 is made up of 16 amino acids. Germline CDR1 reads SGHAT; CDR2 reads FQDESV (reference sequence). V trimming: 3 bases; J trimming: 4 bases; junction bases outside the gene matches: 7. The CDR3 region has the DNA TGTGCCAGCAGCTTTCGGTCTAGCGGGGCATACAATGAGCAGTTCTTC. It encodes CASSFRSSGAYNEQFF. The full variable domain, its missing parts supplied by reference TRBV11-1 and TRBJ2-1, is EAEVAQSPRYKITEKSQAVAFWCDPISGHATLYWYRQILGQGPELLVQFQDESVVDDSQLPKDRFSAERLKGVDSTLKIQPAELGDSAMYLCASSFRSSGAYNEQFFGPGTRLTVL.

This clonotype came up a few times. The CDR3, as DNA: TGTGCCAGCAGCCGACAGGGATCGTACTATGGCTACACCTTC. Translation: CASSRQGSYYGYTF. V is TRBV7-8 and J is TRBJ1-2, with TRBD1 matching 7 bases. CDR1 and CDR2 from the germline V gene are SGHVS and FQNEAQ. J gave up 3 bases and V 5 bases, and 6 bases lay outside the gene matches. This CDR3 is built from 14 residues.

V is TRBV2 and J is TRBJ2-5, with D perhaps being TRBD1 or TRBD2 (5 bases each). The CDR3 spans 13 residues. The V end was cut by 6 bases, the J end by 2 bases, with 10 bases between. Per the germline V gene, CDR1 is SNHLY and CDR2 is FYNNEI. CDR3 in DNA: TGTGCCAGCAGATTGGGACGACAAGAGACCCAGTACTTC. This sequence encodes CASRLGRQETQYF.